This T cell receptor beta chain originates from a study of OX40 agonist ivuxolimab in advanced cancers. Per the germline V gene, CDR1 is MGHRA and CDR2 is YSYEKL. CDR3 size: 16 residues. The V segment lost 5 bases and the J segment 10 bases; nucleotides outside the gene matches: 11. The repertoire was sequenced with immunoSEQ multiplex PCR; TCRdb's copy has only in-frame clones and lacks some. This repertoire shows about 100,000 clones, 75% to 95% found once; its top ten account for approximately 0.58%. V usage is TRBV4-1 and J usage is TRBJ2-3, with 14 bases fitting TRBD2. The sample here was CD4+ or CD8+ T cells sorted from blood, taken in a trial of the OX40 agonist ivuxolimab. The clonotype originates from an adult with an advanced solid tumor such as melanoma, head and neck, liver or kidney cancer. CDR3 coding DNA: TGCGCCAGCAGCTACGAGGGACTAGCGGGAGATATGGCGCAGTATTTT. Translated: CASSYEGLAGDMAQYF.